What follows are 16 T cell receptor beta chains derived from one specimen sequenced in a study of blood T cells in healthy people across ages. The authors ran a second PCR of 7 to 11 cycles using a sample-barcoded 5' primer and a J-beta primer mix. TCRdb re-called the 5' RACE reads with MiXCR, one entry per CDR3 protein. The sample consists of hundreds of thousands of distinct CDR3 sequences, nearly 60% of them appearing once. Sequencing was done on a sample of blood. The receptors were gathered from a young man in good health.

This clonotype occurred a few times. The rearrangement joins TRBV10-3 to TRBJ2-1, with 8 bases that match TRBD2. Germline lookup yields CDR1 ENHRY and CDR2 SYGVKD. V lost 11 bases and J lost 0; bases outside the gene matches: 9. This CDR3 is 15 amino acids long. CDR3 sequence reads: CASSLAGLSYNEQFF. For the CDR3, the DNA is TGTGCCTCGAGCTTAGCGGGACTCTCCTACAATGAGCAGTTCTTC.

This chain uses TRBV4-3 with TRBJ1-6; D unresolved. Trimming took 0 bases from V and 8 from J, leaving 14 bases between them. CDR1 and CDR2 from the germline V gene are LGHNA and YSLEER. The CDR3 length is 16 residues. CDR3 loop: CASSQDLMGVYSPLHF. The CDR3 coding sequence is TGCGCCAGCAGCCAAGATCTCATGGGTGTTTATTCACCCCTCCACTTT.

The J gene is TRBJ2-7, the V gene TRBV29-1; the D call may be TRBD1 or TRBD2 (6 bases each). Looked up from germline, CDR1 is SQVTM and CDR2 is ANQGSEA. The V gene lost 3 bases and the J gene lost 6 bases, with 12 bases spanning the gap. The CDR3 runs to 12 residues. CDR3 DNA sequence: TGCAGCGTTGATGGGGGGCTGGGCGAGCAGTACTTC. It codes for CSVDGGLGEQYF.

CDR3 loop: CSARDPADDEQFF. The CDR3 coding sequence is TGCAGTGCTAGAGATCCTGCGGATGATGAGCAGTTCTTC. The chain carries TRBV20-1 and TRBJ2-1, with unresolved D. This CDR3 is 13 amino acids long. The V gene's germline CDR1 is DFQATT and CDR2 SNEGSKA (reference sequence). Deletions cut 0 bases from V and 8 bases from J, with 11 bases between.

The chain links TRBV5-1 to TRBJ2-5; D call uncertain. This CDR3 spans 14 amino acids. The V end lost 4 bases, the J end lost 5 bases, and 15 bases lay between the germline ends. The germline CDR1 and CDR2 sequences are SGHRS and YFSETQ. The CDR3 sequence is CASSVAGYRETQYF. CDR3 in DNA: TGCGCCAGCAGCGTGGCCGGCTATAGGGAGACCCAGTACTTC.

In regard to this clonotype: A much larger clone is a single base away; this may be a read error. The chain joins TRBV4-2 to TRBJ2-7; 10 bases are shared with TRBD1. After removal of 4 bases from V and 5 bases from J, the junction contained 2 bases not matched to a gene. There are 13 residues in the CDR3. Germline CDR1 and CDR2: LGHNA and YNFKEQ. The CDR3 protein is CASSRGTGDEQYV. The CDR3 coding sequence is TGTGCCAGCAGCCGAGGGACAGGGGACGAGCAGTACGTC.

The chain links TRBV5-1 to TRBJ2-1, with 11 bases aligning to TRBD2. Germline loops: CDR1 SGHRS, CDR2 YFSETQ. The CDR3 covers 18 residues. The V gene end was trimmed by 0 bases and the J gene end by 0 bases; junction bases not matched to a gene: 5. CDR3 sequence reads: CASSLGGTSGSSYNEQFF. The CDR3 DNA is TGCGCCAGCAGCTTGGGTGGGACTAGCGGTAGCTCCTACAATGAGCAGTTCTTC. The whole variable domain, filled in from reference TRBV5-1 and TRBJ2-1, reads KAGVTQTPRYLIKTRGQQVTLSCSPISGHRSVSWYQQTPGQGLQFLFEYFSETQRNKGNFPGRFSGRQFSNSRSEMNVSTLELGDSALYLCASSLGGTSGSSYNEQFFGPGTRLTVL.

V gene TRBV20-1 combines with J gene TRBJ2-3; 12 bases map to TRBD2. The germline V gene encodes CDR1 DFQATT and CDR2 SNEGSKA (reference sequence). CDR3 length equals 15 residues. J lost 6 bases, V lost 3 bases, and 7 bases had no gene match. The CDR3 coding sequence is TGCAGTGCTAGTGACCTAGCGGGAGGGCCGGATACGCAGTATTTT. This translates into CSASDLAGGPDTQYF.

The chain combines TRBV4-2 with TRBJ1-6; the match to TRBD1 covers 12 bases. Germline V lookup: CDR1 LGHNA, CDR2 YNFKEQ. The CDR3 runs to 20 residues. V was pared by 3 bases and J by 7 bases, with 16 bases of the junction left unmatched. CDR3 nucleotide sequence: TGTGCCAGCAGCCATAATCCGGGACAGGGGGCGGTGGGGACGAATTCACCCCTCCACTTT. Translation gives CASSHNPGQGAVGTNSPLHF.

The chain is built from TRBV7-2 and TRBJ2-7; unclear D gene. The CDR3 contains 13 residues. V lost 5 bases and J lost 0, with 8 bases in between. CDR1 is SGHTA and CDR2 is FQGNSA in the germline V gene. CDR3 nucleotide sequence: TGTGCCAGCAGCCATACCAGCTCCTACGAGCAGTACTTC. The encoded protein is CASSHTSSYEQYF. The variable domain in full, with the rest retrieved from reference TRBV7-2 and TRBJ2-7, is GAGVSQSPSNKVTEKGKDVELRCDPISGHTALYWYRQSLGQGLEFLIYFQGNSAPDKSGLPSDRFSAERTGGSVSTLTIQRTQQEDSAVYLCASSHTSSYEQYFGPGTRLTVT.

V is TRBV13 and J is TRBJ2-7; no reliable D call. Trimming left V 5 bases short and J 5 bases short, with 13 bases between. The CDR3 runs 13 residues. Per the germline V gene, CDR1 is PRHDT and CDR2 is FYEKMQ (reference sequence). The CDR3 is CASSASTYDEQYF. CDR3 coding DNA: TGTGCCAGCAGCGCCAGCACCTACGACGAGCAGTACTTC.

This chain joins TRBV20-1 and TRBJ2-5; no firm D call. The CDR3 sequence is 15 residues long. Germline values: CDR1 DFQATT, CDR2 SNEGSKA (reference sequence). The V gene lost 2 bases and the J gene lost 4 bases, with 17 bases spanning the gap. The CDR3 nucleotides are TGCAGTGCTAGACCCCCCTTCGAAGTAGGAGAGACCCAGTACTTC. The encoded protein is CSARPPFEVGETQYF.

The chain uses TRBV20-1 and TRBJ2-3; 9 nucleotides agree with TRBD2. Germline values: CDR1 DFQATT, CDR2 SNEGSKA (reference sequence). The CDR3 loop spans 16 amino acids. With V trimmed by 3 bases and J by 2 bases, 9 bases remained unmatched. Written as DNA, the CDR3 is TGCAGTGCTAGGCCCCAGCTAGCGGGGTCCACAGATACGCAGTATTTT. Amino acid sequence: CSARPQLAGSTDTQYF.

The rearrangement links TRBV4-2 to TRBJ2-7, with D perhaps assigned TRBD1 or TRBD2 (6 bases each). V was trimmed by 2 bases and J by 0 bases, leaving 23 bases between them. This CDR3 contains 19 residues. From germline, CDR1 is LGHNA and CDR2 YNFKEQ. The CDR3: CASSQRRGQIGVHSYEQYF. Here the CDR3 DNA reads TGTGCCAGCAGCCAAAGGAGGGGACAAATCGGAGTTCACTCCTACGAGCAGTACTTC.

This clonotype was counted once. The chain couples TRBV12-3 or TRBV12-4 to TRBJ2-5; 8 bases line up with TRBD2. The CDR3 sequence is 15 residues long. Germline trimming cut 5 bases from V and 4 bases from J; bases unmatched to any gene: 9. The CDR3 sequence is CASSPAGLGGETQYF. The CDR3 region has the DNA TGTGCCAGCAGTCCAGCGGGACTAGGGGGAGAGACCCAGTACTTC.

The J gene is TRBJ2-7, the V gene TRBV10-3; maybe TRBD2 (5 bases). The CDR3 is 13 residues long. The germline V gene encodes CDR1 ENHRY and CDR2 SYGVKD. Trimming stripped 8 bases from V and 6 bases from J, with 17 bases between. The CDR3: CAISGGETSEQYF. DNA for the CDR3: TGTGCCATCTCCGGAGGCGAGACCTCCGAGCAGTACTTC.